This TCR beta chain was observed in a study of T cell responses to AZD1222 COVID-19 vaccine. General study results and limits: Reportedly, nearly half the spike-specific TCRs target unmutated variant regions. Every sample of the repertoires postdated the peak T cell response.

The CDR3 totals 13 residues. CDR1 SNHLY and CDR2 FYNNEI come from the germline V gene. The V end was cut by 7 bases, the J end by 7 bases, with 14 bases between. Libraries were prepared by immunoSEQ multiplex PCR; TCRdb keeps only in-frame clonotypes and omits some of them. The sample holds about 110,000 clones; about 81% are singletons and the top ten take 4.5% to 6%. This clone has more than one count but fewer than ten. Its specificity is unknown. Sequenced material: peripheral blood, taken on day 0 of AZD1222 vaccination. The TCR was taken from an adult in good health. The chain employs TRBV2 and TRBJ1-5; D gene ambiguous. CDR3 DNA sequence: TGTGCCAGCATAAGGTTTTTGGGGCAGCCCCAGCATTTT. Translated, it gives CASIRFLGQPQHF.